Included here is one T cell receptor beta chain sequence, with context. Its target is unknown. Profiling relied on immunoSEQ multiplex PCR, and the TCRdb table lists in-frame clones only, not all of them. The sample comprises 15,000 to 20,000 clones, approximately 89% of which are singletons, and approximately 5.6% rests with the top ten. The data belong to a study of graft-versus-host responses after intestinal transplantation. Study information: Multivisceral, liver-intestinal, or isolated intestinal transplants were performed in recipients. Every recipient underwent anti-thymocyte globulin induction, then tacrolimus and steroids for roughly three years.

Points from the study as a whole: Within the allografts of patients who had graft-donor T cell macrochimerism, graft-versus-host to host-versus-graft clonal ratios were high. Analysis identified GvH clones in recipient marrow, with some appearing first in ileum or blood.

V shed 0 bases and J 2 bases; nucleotides not matched to a gene: 1. This CDR3 has 14 residues. Germline CDR1 is SGDLS and CDR2 is YYNGEE. The source is a human patient who received an intestinal transplant, so some T cells may come from the graft donor. Sequences were derived from PBMCs, sampled approximately 3.5 months after intestinal transplant. This sequence joins TRBV9 and TRBJ2-7; 8 positions agree with TRBD2. CDR3 in amino acids: CASSVAGGPYEQYF. The DNA of the CDR3 is TGTGCCAGCAGCGTAGCGGGAGGGCCCTACGAGCAGTACTTC.